This entry is about one T cell receptor beta chain. The sample originates from a study of blood T cell repertoires in COVID-19. Here immunoSEQ multiplex PCR was the method, and the copy in TCRdb shows in-frame clones only, minus some. The sample contains about 150,000 clones, 65% to 85% of which appear only once. Germline trimming cut 5 bases from V and 0 bases from J; bases unmatched to any gene: 7. This CDR3 spans 17 amino acids. Germline V CDR1 and CDR2: LGHDT, YNNKEL (reference sequence). Sequenced: peripheral blood. The chain recombines TRBV3-1 (or the pseudogene TRBV3-2) with TRBJ1-3; 10 positions match TRBD1. The sequence was obtained from a man aged 45-65 years with active or convalescent COVID-19. The CDR3 nucleotides are TGTGCCAGCAGCTGGGGACAGGGGATATACTCTGGAAACACCATATATTTT. Translation: CASSWGQGIYSGNTIYF.